The 24 T cell receptor beta chains below were found in one sample sequenced in a study of post-analysis software for immune sequencing data. General study findings and limits: TRBV5-6, TRBV5-1 and TRBV20-1 were among roughly five TRBV segments more frequent in patients than controls.

Libraries were made from TCR beta cDNA, and they carried unique molecular identifiers. A single record per CDR3 protein comes from TCRdb applying MiXCR to the PCR reads. The sample has roughly 650,000 distinct CDR3 sequences; approximately 60% are singletons. Their antigen targets remain unknown. Sequenced material: blood. These receptor sequences come from a girl aged 2-9 years with multiple sclerosis.

In its sample, this clonotype was seen a few times. This sequence joins TRBV20-1 and TRBJ2-5; TRBD2 aligns across 7 bases. The CDR3 has 14 amino acids. The V gene's germline CDR1 is DFQATT and CDR2 SNEGSKA (reference sequence). V lost 1 base and J lost 5; bases outside the gene matches: 7. The chain's CDR3 is CSARVGASGETQYF. As DNA, the CDR3 is TGCAGTGCTAGAGTCGGGGCTAGCGGTGAGACCCAGTACTTC.

Worth noting for this clonotype: Mismatch with germline at one junction end may stem from a read error. This chain connects TRBV12-3 or TRBV12-4 to TRBJ2-1; 7 bases align to TRBD2. This CDR3 region has 18 residues. CDR3 bases: TGTGCCAGCAGTCTGCTCACTAGCGCCTTGAGCTCCTGCAATGAGCAGTTCTTC. Its translation is CASSLLTSALSSCNEQFF.

J is TRBJ2-4 and V is TRBV10-1, with 7 nucleotides matching TRBD2. The end of the DNA is better explained by TRBJ2-7, so the J call may be wrong. Germline V gene lookup returns CDR1 WNHNN and CDR2 SYGVQD (reference sequence). The CDR3 consists of 14 residues. CDR3 DNA sequence: TGCGCCAGCAGCAGGGCTAGCGGAGCCTACGAGCAGTACTTC. This gives the protein CASSRASGAYEQYF.

In this sample, this clonotype turned up a few times. J is TRBJ2-4 and V is TRBV6-5; no clear D gene. The CDR3 spans 16 residues. The germline CDR1 and CDR2 sequences are MNHEY and SVGAGI. Trimming removed 0 bases at V and 0 bases at J, with 9 bases between. The CDR3 is CASSYSTFLAKNIQYF. CDR3 bases: TGTGCCAGCAGTTACTCGACCTTTTTAGCCAAAAACATTCAGTACTTC.

The gene calls are TRBV29-1 and TRBJ2-1, with 9 nucleotides matching TRBD1. Germline loops: CDR1 SQVTM, CDR2 ANQGSEA. V was clipped by 3 bases and J by 7 bases; unmatched bases: 7. The CDR3 is made up of 14 amino acids. CDR3 nucleotide sequence: TGCAGCGTTGACCGACAGGGGGTGCGTAATGAGCAGTTCTTC. Protein: CSVDRQGVRNEQFF.

The genes are TRBV7-8 and TRBJ1-5; D is perhaps TRBD1 (6 bases). The CDR3 is 18 residues long. V lost 0 bases to trimming and J lost 4 bases, with 19 bases between them. Germline-derived CDR1 and CDR2 are SGHVS and FQNEAQ. The CDR3 bases are TGTGCCAGCAGCTTAGCCCTCGGACAGTTCTCGGGTAATCAGCCCCAGCATTTT. Amino acids: CASSLALGQFSGNQPQHF.

CDR3 DNA: TGTGCCAGCACTAAATGGACCTCCACGAACACTGAAGCTTTCTTT. It yields the protein CASTKWTSTNTEAFF. The rearrangement uses TRBV6-6 and TRBJ1-1; no clear D gene. V was clipped by 7 bases and J by 1 base, with 16 bases between them. The CDR3 has 15 residues. CDR1 and CDR2 (germline): MNHNY, SVGAGI (reference sequence).

V gene TRBV29-1 combines with J gene TRBJ2-3; D is unresolved. CDR3 length equals 13 residues. V lost 7 bases and J 0 bases, leaving 11 bases between the germline ends. Germline V gene sequence: CDR1 SQVTM, CDR2 ANQGSEA. CDR3 DNA: TGCAGCGGGAGCTTCCCTAGCACAGATACGCAGTATTTT. Protein: CSGSFPSTDTQYF.

This clonotype has more than one count but fewer than ten. This rearrangement joins TRBV7-2 to TRBJ1-1; no reliable D call. The CDR3 sequence is 15 residues long. With 5 bases removed from V and 5 bases from J, the gap between germline ends came to 18 bases. Germline-derived CDR1 and CDR2 are SGHTA and FQGNSA. CDR3 sequence reads: CASSPHFGGGTEAFF. CDR3 DNA sequence: TGTGCCAGCAGCCCACATTTCGGAGGTGGGACTGAAGCTTTCTTT.

The V and J genes are TRBV29-1 and TRBJ2-4; the D gene is possibly TRBD1 (5 bases). The germline V and J ends were trimmed by 5 bases and 6 bases, with 11 bases remaining between them. Germline V gene data show CDR1 as SQVTM and CDR2 as ANQGSEA. The CDR3 runs 12 residues. CDR3 in DNA: TGCAGCGTTCCAGGGCCTATAAACATTCAGTACTTC. It codes for CSVPGPINIQYF.

The chain has TRBV11-2 and TRBJ2-1, with D perhaps matching TRBD2 (5 bases). Germline lookup yields CDR1 SGHAT and CDR2 FQNNGV. The CDR3 contains 14 residues. V was shortened by 1 base and J by 4 bases, with 8 bases between the two germline ends. The DNA for the CDR3 is TGTGCCAGCAGCTTAGTATCGGGATACAATGAGCAGTTCTTC. Its translation: CASSLVSGYNEQFF.

This chain joins TRBV11-2 and TRBJ2-1; tentatively, D is TRBD1 (8 bases). Germline V lookup: CDR1 SGHAT, CDR2 FQNNGV. The CDR3 covers 16 residues. The V end lost 0 bases, the J end lost 6 bases, and 15 bases lay between the germline ends. This chain's CDR3 is CASSLDLQGGVNEQFF. The CDR3 DNA is TGTGCCAGCAGCTTAGATTTACAGGGGGGGGTCAATGAGCAGTTCTTC.

V and J are TRBV2 and TRBJ2-4; 9 nucleotides match TRBD1. This CDR3 is built from 15 residues. The germline V gene has CDR1 SNHLY and CDR2 FYNNEI. V was pared by 3 bases and J by 4 bases, with 4 bases of the junction left unmatched. CDR3 coding DNA: TGTGCCAGCAGTGATTTCGGGACAGGGAAAAACATTCAGTACTTC. The encoded protein is CASSDFGTGKNIQYF.

Here the CDR3 reads CSANRGQRVYNEQYF. For the CDR3, the DNA is TGCAGTGCTAACCGTGGGCAGCGGGTATACAATGAGCAGTACTTC. This chain links TRBV20-1 with TRBJ2-5; a possible D gene is TRBD2 (6 bases). The germline V gene has CDR1 DFQATT and CDR2 SNEGSKA (reference sequence). The V and J ends lost 4 bases and 11 bases respectively, with 26 bases between them. The CDR3 sequence is 15 residues long.

The V and J genes are TRBV7-9 and TRBJ2-1; 12 positions agree with TRBD2. V gave up 4 bases and J gave up 9 bases; unmatched junction bases: 7. The CDR3 extends over 15 amino acids. CDR1 is SEHNR and CDR2 is FQNEAQ in the germline V gene (reference sequence). The DNA for the CDR3 is TGTGCCAGCAGCTCCTCCCCGGGACTAGCGGGTGAGCAGTTCTTC. Amino acids: CASSSSPGLAGEQFF.

This clonotype was seen a single time. This chain joins TRBV20-1 and TRBJ1-6; weak D call: TRBD1 (6 bases). V was cut by 3 bases and J by 6 bases, with 9 bases left in between. This CDR3 contains 13 residues. Per the germline V gene, CDR1 is DFQATT and CDR2 is SNEGSKA (reference sequence). The CDR3 DNA reads as TGCAGTGCTAGTATGGACAGTAATTCACCCCTCCACTTT. Residues: CSASMDSNSPLHF.

The chain joins TRBV6-5 to TRBJ2-7; D tentatively fits TRBD1 or TRBD2 (5 bases each). Germline-derived CDR1 and CDR2 are MNHEY and SVGAGI. The CDR3 covers 15 residues. Between the trimmed V and J ends, which lost 5 bases and 0 bases, there was a span of 14 bases. The CDR3 is CASSPPGPSSYEQYF. For the CDR3, the DNA is TGTGCCAGCAGTCCCCCGGGACCTAGCTCCTACGAGCAGTACTTC.

V usage is TRBV20-1 and J usage is TRBJ2-7; 7 nucleotides line up with TRBD2. This CDR3 has 15 residues. Trimming at V came to 8 bases and at J to 6 bases, leaving 19 bases not matched to a gene. Germline values: CDR1 DFQATT, CDR2 SNEGSKA (reference sequence). CDR3 nucleotide sequence: TGCAGTTCGGTCGCGGGAGACTACAAAGATGGCGAGCAGTACTTC. Translation gives CSSVAGDYKDGEQYF.

This clonotype has just a few counts. The rearrangement joins TRBV7-8 to TRBJ2-7, with D uncertain. V dropped 7 bases and J dropped 3 bases, with 13 bases sitting between them. Germline CDR1 SGHVS, CDR2 FQNEAQ. There are 13 residues in the CDR3. The CDR3 protein is CASTPEENYEQYF. The CDR3 DNA follows: TGTGCCAGCACCCCGGAAGAAAACTACGAGCAGTACTTC.

The chain employs TRBV2 and TRBJ1-2, with a weak D call TRBD1 (5 bases). The V end lost 4 bases, the J end lost 8 bases, and 11 bases lay between the germline ends. This CDR3 has 12 amino acids. Per the germline V gene, CDR1 is SNHLY and CDR2 is FYNNEI. The CDR3 reads CASSVRGGGYTF. In DNA, the CDR3 is TGTGCCAGCAGTGTGAGGGGAGGAGGCTACACCTTC.

The V and J genes are TRBV4-3 and TRBJ1-2; D is ambiguous. Trimming took 1 base from V and 1 from J, leaving 4 bases between them. From germline, CDR1 is LGHNA and CDR2 YSLEER. There are 13 residues in the CDR3. The CDR3 coding sequence is TGCGCCAGCAGCCAAGGTCATAACTATGGCTACACCTTC. Translated, it gives CASSQGHNYGYTF.

V is TRBV20-1 and J is TRBJ2-4; D is unclear. Trimming stripped 6 bases from V and 0 bases from J, with 9 bases between. Germline CDR1 and CDR2: DFQATT and SNEGSKA (reference sequence). The CDR3 runs 13 residues. The CDR3 DNA reads TGCAGTGCGAGCATATTAGCCAAAAACATTCAGTACTTC. Translating gives CSASILAKNIQYF.

The chain combines TRBV20-1 with TRBJ2-1; 8 bases match TRBD2. This CDR3 has 16 amino acids. The germline V gene encodes CDR1 DFQATT and CDR2 SNEGSKA (reference sequence). The DNA of the CDR3 is TGCAGCCCCCGGGCCGCCGTAGCGGGAAAGGGGTATGAGCAGTTCTTC. It yields the protein CSPRAAVAGKGYEQFF.

The chain is built from TRBV12-3 or TRBV12-4 and TRBJ2-3; 8 nucleotides align to TRBD1. The CDR3 spans 16 residues. Trimming removed 2 bases from V and 4 bases from J; junction bases left unmatched: 8. CDR3 in DNA: TGTGCCAGCAGTTTACGGTCTGGGACAGGTGCAGATACGCAGTATTTT. Protein product: CASSLRSGTGADTQYF.